This passage covers 11 T cell receptor beta chains from one sample sequenced in a study of OX40 agonist ivuxolimab in advanced cancers. Libraries were prepared by immunoSEQ multiplex PCR; TCRdb keeps only in-frame clonotypes and omits some of them. Altogether 58,000 or so clones are present, around 89% being singletons, with the ten largest covering roughly 10%. The specimen was CD4+ or CD8+ T cells sorted from blood, collected in a trial of the OX40 agonist ivuxolimab. The receptors were gathered from an adult with an advanced solid tumor such as melanoma, head and neck, liver or kidney cancer.

This chain links TRBV11-2 with TRBJ2-5, with D possibly TRBD2 on 6 matching bases. V lost 5 bases to trimming and J lost 5 bases, with 21 bases between them. The CDR3 consists of 16 residues. The germline V gene encodes CDR1 SGHAT and CDR2 FQNNGV. CDR3: CASSPSAGRLRETQYF. The CDR3, as DNA: TGTGCCAGCAGCCCTAGCGCGGGGAGGCTGAGGGAGACCCAGTACTTC.

The rearrangement uses TRBV6-5 and TRBJ1-4, with a possible D match to TRBD1 (5 bases). The length of the CDR3 is 15 residues. Trimming took 4 bases from V and 6 from J, leaving 15 bases between them. CDR1 and CDR2 (germline): MNHEY, SVGAGI. The CDR3 here is CASSSSAGWDEKLFF. CDR3 DNA: TGTGCCAGCAGTTCCTCGGCAGGGTGGGATGAAAAACTGTTTTTT.

V gene TRBV19 combines with J gene TRBJ2-1; D not resolved. The CDR3 consists of 14 residues. Trimming cost V 1 base and J 6 bases, with 10 bases left between them. CDR1 is LNHDA, CDR2 SQIVND, per germline (reference sequence). CDR3 loop: CASSIGAAVNEQFF. The CDR3 DNA sequence: TGTGCCAGTAGTATAGGGGCTGCAGTCAATGAGCAGTTCTTC.

The chain joins TRBV7-2 to TRBJ2-3; D is unresolved. The germline V and J ends were trimmed by 5 bases and 0 bases, with 3 bases remaining between them. The CDR3 runs 12 residues. In germline, CDR1 is SGHTA, CDR2 FQGNSA. The CDR3 nucleotides read TGTGCCAGCAGCACAAGCACAGATACGCAGTATTTT. Its translation: CASSTSTDTQYF. The variable domain in full, completed from reference TRBV7-2 and TRBJ2-3, reads GAGVSQSPSNKVTEKGKDVELRCDPISGHTALYWYRQSLGQGLEFLIYFQGNSAPDKSGLPSDRFSAERTGGSVSTLTIQRTQQEDSAVYLCASSTSTDTQYFGPGTRLTVL.

In this sample, this clone turned up a few times. The rearrangement joins TRBV6-1 to TRBJ1-2; the D is unclear. Germline V gene data show CDR1 as MNHNS and CDR2 as SASEGT. Deletions cut 0 bases from V and 4 bases from J, with 12 bases between. CDR3 length: 15 residues. The CDR3 here is CASSEAPDGIYGYTF. In DNA form, the CDR3 reads TGTGCCAGCAGTGAAGCTCCGGACGGAATCTATGGCTACACCTTC.

The rearrangement joins TRBV2 to TRBJ2-1, with TRBD2 as a possible D gene (5 bases). The germline V and J ends were trimmed by 4 bases and 10 bases, with 8 bases remaining between them. Germline V CDR1 and CDR2: SNHLY, FYNNEI. The CDR3 loop spans 11 amino acids. CDR3 bases: TGTGCCAGCAGTGCCTCTAGCGAGCAGTTCTTC. Translating gives CASSASSEQFF. Filled out from reference TRBV2 and TRBJ2-1, the complete variable domain reads EPEVTQTPSHQVTQMGQEVILRCVPISNHLYFYWYRQILGQKVEFLVSFYNNEISEKSEIFDDQFSVERPDGSNFTLKIRSTKLEDSAMYFCASSASSEQFFGPGTRLTVL.

For the CDR3, the DNA is TGTGCCAGCAGCTTAGGGGGCAGGGCCCAACGGAACACTGAAGCTTTCTTT. Amino acids: CASSLGGRAQRNTEAFF. The chain recombines TRBV7-2 with TRBJ1-1; TRBD1 is a possible D gene (5 bases). Germline V gene sequence: CDR1 SGHTA, CDR2 FQGNSA. The CDR3 contains 17 residues. Trimming took off 1 base at V and 1 base at J, with 16 bases between the two ends.

The sample holds a few counts of this clone. The chain carries TRBV29-1 and TRBJ1-1; no firm D call. This CDR3 has 10 amino acids. The germline gives CDR1 SQVTM, CDR2 ANQGSEA. V lost 5 bases to trimming and J lost 1 base, with 2 bases between them. The CDR3 loop is CSVKNTEAFF. DNA of the CDR3: TGCAGCGTTAAGAACACTGAAGCTTTCTTT.

The V call is TRBV5-6, the J call TRBJ2-1; no firm D call. The CDR3 is 15 residues long. The V gene lost 2 bases and the J gene lost 7 bases, with 16 bases spanning the gap. Germline CDR1 and CDR2: SGHDT and YYEEEE. CDR3 DNA: TGTGCCAGCAGCTTAGTGGCCCCCTTGCCTAATGAGCAGTTCTTC. This sequence encodes CASSLVAPLPNEQFF.

This chain connects TRBV5-1 to TRBJ2-7; the match to TRBD1 covers 7 bases. CDR1 and CDR2 (germline): SGHRS, YFSETQ. Trimming at V came to 4 bases and at J to 2 bases, leaving 9 bases not matched to a gene. The CDR3 length is 15 residues. In DNA form, the CDR3 reads TGCGCCAGCAGCCGAGATGGGGACAGACCCTACGAGCAGTACTTC. Protein sequence: CASSRDGDRPYEQYF.

The CDR3 loop reads CASSLADGTGYANEKLFF. In DNA, the CDR3 is TGCGCCAGCAGCTTGGCCGATGGGACAGGGTACGCCAATGAAAAACTGTTTTTT. The V call is TRBV5-1, the J call TRBJ1-4; 9 bases are a match to TRBD1. V was pared by 0 bases and J by 5 bases, with 11 bases of the junction left unmatched. The CDR3 runs 18 residues. Germline-derived CDR1 and CDR2 are SGHRS and YFSETQ.